The source of this T cell receptor (beta chain) is a study of T cells in Graves' hyperthyroidism and ophthalmopathy. Study-wide points: Stable hyperthyroidism was separated from ophthalmopathy by a model based on 13 V-J features. In blood, most of the thyroid clonotypes expanded above 0.001 were also present. A median about 6.5 months before onset, the model predicted ophthalmopathy.

Amplification of TCR beta CDR3 regions used RNA as the template. During a first-round RT-PCR of the TCR CDR3, the HTBI primer set was used. Via MiXCR, TCRdb re-called the multiplex PCR reads, giving one row per CDR3 protein. The sample has 500,000 to 800,000 distinct CDR3 sequences, roughly 46% seen once; the top ten hold about 7.7%. A note on this clonotype: Antigen: not known.

This CDR3 is 14 amino acids long. V dropped 3 bases and J dropped 10; count of bases not matched to a gene: 5. Germline-derived CDR1 and CDR2 are SGHTS and YDEGEE. J is TRBJ1-6 and V is TRBV5-8; 9 bases map to TRBD1. The sequence was obtained from an adult man with Graves' disease, either hyperthyroidism or ophthalmopathy (not recorded which). The sequenced sample consisted of peripheral blood or thyroid tissue (not recorded which). The DNA of the CDR3 is TGTGCCAGCAGCTGGGGGACAGGGCGCTCACCCCTCCACTTT. Its protein product is CASSWGTGRSPLHF.